Given below is one T cell receptor (beta chain) in context. Its antigen is undetermined. The junction and the germline gene differ at one end; a read error may be behind it. This sample is drawn from a study of molecular identifiers for immune sequencing clone quantification. General study results and limits: Over 97% of effector molecules, but under 1% in naive cells, were held by clones with more than 20 RNA copies.

CDR3 size: 16 residues. The germline V gene encodes CDR1 MNHEY and CDR2 SVGEGT. TCR libraries were built in bulk with a published protocol and specific TCR primers. A single record per CDR3 protein comes from TCRdb applying MiXCR to the PCR reads. The sample holds some 580,000 distinct CDR3 sequences, roughly 27% seen once. Naive CD8 sequencing libraries were generated from approximately 20,000 to 1,000,000 sorted cells, with 10%, 30% or 50% RNA as input. Using a CD8+CD4-CCR7+CD45RA+ phenotype, naive CD8 T cells were sorted. The receptor comes from a human donor in good health. Some libraries in this study had Jurkat cell RNA spiked in. V is TRBV6-2 or TRBV6-3 and J is TRBJ2-2; D might be TRBD2 (5 bases). Sequenced input: naive CD8+ T cells from blood, with Jurkat cell RNA spiked in. Documented subset: FACS-sorted CD8+CD4-CCR7+CD45RA+ naive T cells. The CDR3 sequence is CASSTSPSGNTGKLFF. DNA for the CDR3: TGTGCCAGCAGTACCTCTCCTTCGGGAAACACCGGGAAGCTGTTTTTT.